This T cell receptor beta chain was recorded in a study of beta chain features in type 1 diabetes. Sequenced material consisted of expressed TCRB transcripts (all of the isolated RNA was reverse transcribed). Assay: immunoSEQ multiplex PCR; the TCRdb copy retains only in-frame clones and omits some. The table has fewer than 400,000 clones, 8% seen once; the top ten hold around 0.45%. Deletions cut 3 bases from V and 4 bases from J, with 12 bases between. CDR1 is SGHTA, CDR2 FQGNSA, per germline. CDR3 size: 14 residues. Points from the study as a whole: Short templates might get an advantage during PCR, and this would be equal in patients and controls. For type 1 diabetes patients, VDJ junctions showed fewer insertions and more deletions.

A CD45RO/CCR7/CD25/CD127/CD95/CD27 panel sorted naive, central memory, regulatory and stem cell-like memory CD4+ cells. Over 95% purity was reached by all sorted populations. About this clone: The antigen remains unidentified.

The sequencing sample was made of central memory CD4+ T cells from blood. The V gene is TRBV7-2, the J gene TRBJ1-1; maybe TRBD1 (5 bases). This clonotype was sampled from a woman aged 18-29 years in good health. CDR3 amino acids: CASSFQGRTTEAFF. Here the CDR3 DNA reads TGTGCCAGCAGCTTCCAGGGAAGGACCACTGAAGCTTTCTTT.